This record covers a single T cell receptor (beta chain). The data derive from a study of T cells in Graves' hyperthyroidism and ophthalmopathy. Researchers amplified the TCR beta CDR3 regions from RNA transcripts. The HTBI primer set was used in a first-round RT-PCR of the TCR CDR3. TCRdb ran MiXCR on the multiplex PCR reads and lists one entry per CDR3 protein. The sample lists about 53,000 distinct CDR3 sequences, around 50% occurring once. The CDR3 is 15 amino acids. Per the germline V gene, CDR1 is LGHNA and CDR2 is YNFKEQ. The ends were cut back, 2 bases at V and 8 bases at J, with 16 bases in the middle. Isolation of PBMCs was performed on about 10 ml fresh peripheral blood.

The chain is built from TRBV4-2 and TRBJ2-4, with a tentative D call TRBD2 (5 bases). The material sequenced was blood. This clonotype was obtained from a woman younger than 45 with Graves' ophthalmopathy. DNA of the CDR3: TGTGCCAGCAGCCAAATATGGGAGAGGAAAGACATTCAGTACTTC. Encoded protein: CASSQIWERKDIQYF.